One sample yielded the 10 T cell receptor beta chains listed below, sequenced in a study of fetal regulatory T cell absence and autoimmunity. The repertoire was sequenced with immunoSEQ multiplex PCR; TCRdb's copy has only in-frame clones and lacks some. The sample carries just over 45,000 clones, 70% to 85% recorded once. The sequenced material came from cord blood. The receptors were gathered from a newborn boy with IPEX syndrome.

The sample holds a few counts of this clone. The chain recombines TRBV4-1 with TRBJ2-1; 10 nucleotides agree with TRBD2. The trim removed 1 base at V and 9 bases at J, leaving 6 bases unmatched. The CDR3 contains 15 residues. CDR1 is MGHRA, CDR2 YSYEKL, per germline. CDR3 sequence: CASSQGAGGPSEQFF. CDR3 in DNA: TGCGCCAGCAGCCAAGGAGCGGGGGGGCCTAGTGAGCAGTTCTTC.

Concerning this clone itself: Other DNA sequences from this sample encode an identical CDR3 as well. The chain joins TRBV19 to TRBJ2-1, with 8 bases that match TRBD1. This CDR3 is built from 15 residues. Germline lookup yields CDR1 LNHDA and CDR2 SQIVND (reference sequence). V gave up 2 bases and J gave up 1 base; unmatched junction bases: 1. The CDR3 sequence is CASSITGGSYNEQFF. In DNA form, the CDR3 reads TGTGCCAGTAGTATAACAGGGGGGTCCTACAATGAGCAGTTCTTC.

The CDR3 spells CASSESPGHGNTIYF. The CDR3, as DNA: TGCGCCAGCAGTGAGTCGCCAGGGCACGGAAACACCATATATTTT. This chain links TRBV10-2 with TRBJ1-3, with D maybe TRBD1 (5 bases). Trimming stripped 0 bases from V and 4 bases from J, with 10 bases between. Germline loops: CDR1 WSHSY, CDR2 SAAADI. CDR3 size: 15 residues.

This clone was seen just once. The V and J genes are TRBV7-9 and TRBJ1-6, with D unclear. Germline V gives CDR1 SEHNR, CDR2 FQNEAQ (reference sequence). Between the trimmed V and J ends, which lost 1 base and 7 bases, there was a span of 14 bases. The CDR3 length is 16 residues. DNA of the CDR3: TGTGCCAGCAGCTTAGGTGTGGGAAGTGGGAATTCACCCCTCCACTTT. It yields the protein CASSLGVGSGNSPLHF.

The V gene is TRBV19, the J gene TRBJ2-3, with D uncertain. Germline assignment: CDR1 LNHDA and CDR2 SQIVND (reference sequence). V was pared by 4 bases and J by 5 bases, with 7 bases between. The CDR3 spans 12 residues. The CDR3 sequence: CASSTAVDTQYF. In DNA, the CDR3 is TGTGCCAGTAGTACCGCTGTAGATACGCAGTATTTT.

The chain's CDR3 is CASSQRTGGDGGLGYTF. In DNA form, the CDR3 reads TGTGCCAGCAGCCAGCGGACAGGGGGGGACGGTGGACTTGGCTACACCTTC. This chain joins TRBV14 and TRBJ1-2, with TRBD1 matching over 10 bases. V lost 3 bases, J lost 7 bases, and 14 bases stayed unmatched. This CDR3 comprises 17 residues. Germline V CDR1 and CDR2: SGHDN, FVKESK.

This clone appeared a single time. V and J are TRBV4-1 and TRBJ2-5; D not certain. Germline CDR1 is MGHRA and CDR2 is YSYEKL. The CDR3 is 13 residues long. V lost 3 bases, J lost 4 bases, and 9 bases lay in between. This CDR3 is CASSHLVLETQYF. The CDR3 nucleotides read TGCGCCAGCAGCCACTTAGTCCTAGAGACCCAGTACTTC.

The chain carries TRBV5-1 and TRBJ1-3; D remains unclear. This CDR3 is built from 16 residues. Trimming stripped 4 bases from V and 0 bases from J, with 14 bases between. Looked up from germline, CDR1 is SGHRS and CDR2 is YFSETQ. The CDR3, as DNA: TGCGCCAGCAGCCCGGTAGCGGTCGTCTCTGGAAACACCATATATTTT. This sequence encodes CASSPVAVVSGNTIYF.

This clone appeared once. The V call is TRBV27, the J call TRBJ2-1; TRBD2 might be the D (5 bases). Trimming stripped 0 bases from V and 7 bases from J, with 16 bases between. CDR1 is MNHEY, CDR2 SMNVEV, per germline (reference sequence). The CDR3 spans 16 residues. This chain's CDR3 is CASSLSGVRLNNEQFF. DNA for the CDR3: TGTGCCAGCAGTTTATCGGGTGTAAGACTAAATAATGAGCAGTTCTTC.

The chain has TRBV19 and TRBJ1-1; the D is unclear. The CDR3 sequence is 14 residues long. Deletions cut 5 bases from V and 0 bases from J, with 10 bases between. CDR1 is LNHDA and CDR2 is SQIVND in the germline V gene (reference sequence). CDR3 amino acids: CASSADRVNTEAFF. CDR3 DNA: TGTGCCAGTAGTGCGGACCGTGTGAACACTGAAGCTTTCTTT.